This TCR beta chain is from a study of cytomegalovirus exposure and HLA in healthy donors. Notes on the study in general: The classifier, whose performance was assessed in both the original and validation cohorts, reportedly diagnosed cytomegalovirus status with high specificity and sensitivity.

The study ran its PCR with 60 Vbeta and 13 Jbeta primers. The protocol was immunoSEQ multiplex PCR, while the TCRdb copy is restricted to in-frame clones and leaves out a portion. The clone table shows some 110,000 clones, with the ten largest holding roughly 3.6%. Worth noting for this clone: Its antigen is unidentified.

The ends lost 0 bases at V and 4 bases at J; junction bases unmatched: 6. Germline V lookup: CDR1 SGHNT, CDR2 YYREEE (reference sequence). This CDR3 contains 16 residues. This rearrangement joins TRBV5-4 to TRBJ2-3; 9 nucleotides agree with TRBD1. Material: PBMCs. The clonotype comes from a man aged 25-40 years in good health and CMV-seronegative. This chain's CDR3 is CASSLVRDRASDTQYF. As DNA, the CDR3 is TGTGCCAGCAGCTTGGTCCGGGACAGGGCCTCAGATACGCAGTATTTT. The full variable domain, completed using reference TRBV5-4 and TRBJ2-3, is ETGVTQSPTHLIKTRGQQVTLRCSSQSGHNTVSWYQQALGQGPQFIFQYYREEENGRGNFPPRFSGLQFPNYSSELNVNALELDDSALYLCASSLVRDRASDTQYFGPGTRLTVL.